The rows below give T cell receptor beta chains drawn from one sample of a study of beta chain features in type 1 diabetes. Profiling relied on immunoSEQ multiplex PCR, and the TCRdb table lists in-frame clones only, not all of them. This table holds tens of thousands of clones, around a third found once. Sequences were obtained from stem cell memory CD4+ T cells from blood. The receptors were sampled from a young woman in good health. Each CDR3 is given with its conserved first and last residue. D genes are given only for firm matches. Part of the rows lack a size; the others show once, few, many or a class for expanded clones.

TRBV19	NA	TRBD1	TRBJ2-7	CATTKDRGSNEQYF	TGTGCCACAACGAAGGACAGGGGAAGTAACGAGCAGTACTTC
TRBV15	few	NA	TRBJ2-1	CATSRGGPYNEQFF	TGTGCCACCAGCAGAGGCGGGCCTTACAATGAGCAGTTCTTC
TRBV7-9	few	TRBD1	TRBJ1-6	CASSSGQGFYNSPLHF	TGTGCCAGCAGCTCGGGACAGGGATTCTATAATTCACCCCTCCACTTT
TRBV7-9	NA	TRBD2	TRBJ2-3	CASSPPSGGPSSTDTQYF	TGTGCCAGCAGCCCTCCTAGCGGGGGGCCTTCTAGCACAGATACGCAGTATTTT
TRBV5-4	NA	NA	TRBJ2-5	CASSLVAGRKETQYF	TGTGCCAGCAGCTTGGTCGCGGGACGGAAAGAGACCCAGTACTTC
TRBV7-7	NA	NA	TRBJ2-3	CASSRAGPPDTQYF	TGTGCTAGCAGCCGCGCCGGTCCCCCAGATACGCAGTATTTT
TRBV7-2	few	NA	TRBJ2-1	CASSLVGLTSYNEQFF	TGTGCCAGCAGCTTAGTCGGACTAACCTCGTACAATGAGCAGTTCTTC
TRBV5-1	few	TRBD2	TRBJ2-7	CASSRTSGSYEQYF	TGCGCCAGCAGCAGGACTAGCGGGAGCTACGAGCAGTACTTC
TRBV4-1	NA	NA	TRBJ1-4	CASRPTGTIEKKLFF	TGCGCCAGCAGACCTACCGGGACAATAGAGAAAAAACTGTTTTTT
TRBV10-3	NA	TRBD2	TRBJ2-7	CAISAGTRGGPKGTAYEQYF	TGTGCCATCAGTGCAGGGACTAGGGGAGGCCCTAAGGGGACGGCCTACGAGCAGTACTTC
TRBV18	few	NA	TRBJ2-1	CASSWTINNEQFF	TGTGCCAGCTCATGGACTATCAACAATGAGCAGTTCTTC
TRBV12-5	NA	NA	TRBJ1-2	CASGLIPQGPYGYTF	TGTGCTAGTGGTTTAATCCCCCAGGGCCCCTATGGCTACACCTTC
TRBV15	NA	NA	TRBJ2-2	CATRKGAGVFTGELFF	TGTGCCACCCGTAAAGGGGCAGGCGTATTCACCGGGGAGCTGTTTTTT
TRBV19	NA	NA	TRBJ1-1	CASTYRGGITEAFF	TGTGCCAGTACCTATAGGGGGGGGATCACTGAAGCTTTCTTT
TRBV11-3	NA	NA	TRBJ2-3	CASSRRQVTSTDTQYF	TGTGCCAGCAGCCGACGACAGGTGACTAGCACAGATACGCAGTATTTT
TRBV21-1	few	NA	TRBJ2-3	CPNPDTQYF	TGCCCAAATCCAGATACGCAGTATTTT
TRBV7-2	NA	NA	TRBJ2-1	CASSPLGLLLSYNEQFF	TGTGCCAGCAGCCCTCTGGGACTTCTTCTGTCCTACAATGAGCAGTTCTTC
TRBV5-1	few	TRBD2	TRBJ2-1	CASSFLAGELNEQFF	TGCGCCAGCAGCTTTCTAGCGGGAGAACTCAATGAGCAGTTCTTC
TRBV30	NA	NA	TRBJ2-2	CAWSRDINTGELFF	TGTGCCTGGAGTCGTGACATTAACACCGGGGAGCTGTTTTTT
TRBV28	few	NA	TRBJ1-2	CASSSPGGARNGYTF	TGTGCCAGCAGTTCCCCCGGAGGGGCGCGGAATGGCTACACCTTC
TRBV19	few	NA	TRBJ1-5	CASTTQPGYNQPQHF	TGTGCCAGTACTACCCAGCCAGGGTACAATCAGCCCCAGCATTTT
TRBV7-2	many	NA	TRBJ2-2	CASSPTRVTGELFF	TGTGCCAGCAGCCCCACTCGAGTCACCGGGGAGCTGTTTTTT
TRBV5-1	NA	TRBD2	TRBJ2-3	CASSLRGLAGIDTQYF	TGCGCCAGCAGCTTGAGGGGACTAGCGGGCATAGATACGCAGTATTTT
TRBV5-1	NA	TRBD1	TRBJ2-1	CASSPQGTDEQFF	TGCGCCAGCAGCCCCCAGGGGACAGATGAGCAGTTCTTC
TRBV11-2	few	TRBD2	TRBJ2-1	CASSLGLAGPNEQFF	TGTGCCAGCAGCTTAGGTCTAGCGGGCCCCAATGAGCAGTTCTTC
TRBV18	few	NA	TRBJ2-7	CASSPRGKGTYEQYF	TGTGCCAGCTCACCACGGGGTAAGGGGACCTACGAGCAGTACTTC
TRBV9	few	TRBD1	TRBJ1-1	CASSTDRGEAFF	TGTGCCAGCAGCACCGACAGGGGTGAAGCTTTCTTT
TRBV30	NA	NA	TRBJ2-3	CAWSIQSDTQYF	TGTGCCTGGAGTATCCAGTCAGATACGCAGTATTTT
TRBV20-1	few	NA	TRBJ2-5	CSAGPGETQYF	TGCAGTGCTGGCCCCGGGGAGACCCAGTACTTC
TRBV29-1	few	TRBD2	TRBJ2-1	CSVGLAGVFEQFF	TGCAGCGTGGGACTAGCGGGAGTATTTGAGCAGTTCTTC
TRBV5-1	few	TRBD1	TRBJ2-1	CASSLVQGAGEQFF	TGCGCCAGCAGCTTGGTCCAGGGGGCTGGTGAGCAGTTCTTC
TRBV30	NA	TRBD1	TRBJ2-7	CALTGKHEQYF	TGTGCCTTGACAGGGAAACACGAGCAGTACTTC
TRBV18	NA	TRBD1	TRBJ2-7	CASSPWETGVGRSYEQYF	TGTGCCAGCTCACCATGGGAGACAGGGGTCGGGCGCTCCTACGAGCAGTACTTC
TRBV5-1	few	NA	TRBJ2-3	CASSLRELAGSDTQYF	TGCGCCAGCAGCTTGAGGGAACTAGCAGGGTCAGATACGCAGTATTTT
TRBV18	NA	TRBD2	TRBJ2-1	CASSPGEGNEQFF	TGTGCCAGCTCACCAGGGGAGGGCAATGAGCAGTTCTTC
TRBV5-1	NA	TRBD2	TRBJ2-5	CASSQTSGIETQYF	TGCGCCAGCAGCCAGACTAGCGGGATTGAGACCCAGTACTTC
TRBV5-1	NA	NA	TRBJ2-5	CASSFLGGGGVETQYF	TGCGCCAGCAGCTTCCTAGGGGGCGGAGGGGTAGAGACCCAGTACTTC
TRBV14	few	NA	TRBJ2-7	CASSQDWTAGQYF	TGTGCCAGCAGCCAAGATTGGACAGCAGGGCAGTACTTC
TRBV4-2	few	NA	TRBJ2-5	CASSQSQETQYF	TGTGCCAGCAGCCAGAGTCAAGAGACCCAGTACTTC
TRBV7-2	NA	TRBD1	TRBJ2-1	CASGRQGNNEQFF	TGTGCCAGCGGCCGACAGGGCAACAATGAGCAGTTCTTC
TRBV4-3	NA	NA	TRBJ2-7	CASSQETPLQGPYEQYF	TGCGCCAGCAGCCAAGAGACCCCTTTACAGGGACCGTACGAGCAGTACTTC
TRBV7-9	few	TRBD1	TRBJ2-7	CASSPRPGTADYEQYF	TGTGCCAGCAGCCCCCGGCCCGGGACAGCCGATTACGAGCAGTACTTC
TRBV5-6	few	NA	TRBJ2-3	CASSLGEGGTQYF	TGTGCCAGCAGCTTAGGAGAGGGCGGCACGCAGTATTTT
TRBV4-2	few	NA	TRBJ2-7	CASSQDEGSYEQYF	TGTGCCAGCAGCCAAGACGAGGGCTCCTACGAGCAGTACTTC
TRBV5-4	NA	NA	TRBJ1-4	CASSPRGGQTEKLFF	TGTGCCAGCAGCCCGAGGGGGGGGCAGACCGAAAAACTGTTTTTT
TRBV7-3	NA	TRBD1	TRBJ1-6	CASSPGTGLNSPLHF	TGTGCCAGCAGCCCAGGGACAGGACTAAATTCACCCCTCCACTTT
TRBV11-2	NA	TRBD2	TRBJ2-4	CATSSAGGPVQYF	TGTGCCACCTCCTCAGCGGGAGGGCCGGTTCAGTACTTC
TRBV7-8	NA	NA	TRBJ2-1	CASSSVTGNEQFF	TGTGCCAGCAGCTCGGTTACGGGCAATGAGCAGTTCTTC
TRBV4-2	few	TRBD1	TRBJ2-3	CASTQPGQVDTDTQYF	TGTGCCAGCACCCAGCCAGGACAGGTTGACACAGATACGCAGTATTTT
TRBV2	NA	NA	TRBJ1-2	CASSLGPNYGYTF	TGTGCCAGCAGCCTGGGCCCTAACTATGGCTACACCTTC
TRBV7-2	NA	TRBD2	TRBJ2-1	CASSPRTSGGYNEQFF	TGTGCCAGCAGCCCCCGGACTAGCGGGGGATACAATGAGCAGTTCTTC
TRBV5-4	NA	TRBD2	TRBJ2-1	CASSPQGSGVGYNEQFF	TGTGCCAGCAGCCCCCAGGGTAGCGGGGTGGGATACAATGAGCAGTTCTTC
TRBV11-3	few	TRBD1	TRBJ2-5	CASSPRQGAAQETQYF	TGTGCCAGCAGCCCCCGACAGGGGGCAGCTCAGGAGACCCAGTACTTC
TRBV5-1	NA	TRBD1	TRBJ2-3	CASSYGQGPDTQYF	TGCGCCAGCAGCTACGGACAGGGGCCCGATACGCAGTATTTT
TRBV18	few	NA	TRBJ1-2	CASSQDRSNYGYTF	TGTGCCAGCTCACAGGACAGATCTAACTATGGCTACACCTTC
TRBV6-1	NA	TRBD1	TRBJ2-5	CASGGTGRETQYF	TGTGCCAGCGGGGGGACAGGGAGGGAGACCCAGTACTTC
TRBV30	many	NA	TRBJ1-5	CAWSRDTGNQPQHF	TGTGCCTGGAGTCGTGATACAGGCAATCAGCCCCAGCATTTT
TRBV7-8	few	TRBD1	TRBJ2-5	CASSKQGWEQETQYF	TGTGCCAGCAGCAAACAGGGGTGGGAACAAGAGACCCAGTACTTC
TRBV10-3	once	NA	TRBJ1-1	CAISESFSLRVVVNTEAFF	TGTGCCATCAGTGAGTCGTTCTCCCTCCGGGTAGTGGTGAACACTGAAGCTTTCTTT